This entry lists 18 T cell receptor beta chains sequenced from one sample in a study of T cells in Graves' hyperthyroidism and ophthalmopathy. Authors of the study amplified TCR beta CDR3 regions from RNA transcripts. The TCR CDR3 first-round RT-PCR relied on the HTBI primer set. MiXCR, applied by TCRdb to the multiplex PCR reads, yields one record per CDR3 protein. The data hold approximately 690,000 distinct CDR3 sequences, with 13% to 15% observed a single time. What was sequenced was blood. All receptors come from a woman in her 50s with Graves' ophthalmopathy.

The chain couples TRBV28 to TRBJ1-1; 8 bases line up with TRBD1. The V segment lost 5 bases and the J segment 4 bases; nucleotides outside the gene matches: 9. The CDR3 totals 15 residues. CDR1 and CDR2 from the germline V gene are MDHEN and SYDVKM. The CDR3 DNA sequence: TGTGCCAGCAGTCTTCATCAGGGGGCTGTCACTGAAGCTTTCTTT. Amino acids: CASSLHQGAVTEAFF.

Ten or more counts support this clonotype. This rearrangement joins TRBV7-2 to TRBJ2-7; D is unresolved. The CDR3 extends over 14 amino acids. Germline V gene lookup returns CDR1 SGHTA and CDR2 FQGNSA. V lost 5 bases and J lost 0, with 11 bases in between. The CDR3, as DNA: TGTGCCAGCAGCATTCAAGCGAACTCCTACGAGCAGTACTTC. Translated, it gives CASSIQANSYEQYF.

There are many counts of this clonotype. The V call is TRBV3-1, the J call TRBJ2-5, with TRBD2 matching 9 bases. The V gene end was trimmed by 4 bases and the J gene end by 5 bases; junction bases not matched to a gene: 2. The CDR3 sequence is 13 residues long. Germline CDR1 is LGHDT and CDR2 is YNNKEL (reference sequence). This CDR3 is CASSPSGIETQYF. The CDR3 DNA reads TGTGCCAGCAGCCCTAGCGGGATTGAGACCCAGTACTTC.

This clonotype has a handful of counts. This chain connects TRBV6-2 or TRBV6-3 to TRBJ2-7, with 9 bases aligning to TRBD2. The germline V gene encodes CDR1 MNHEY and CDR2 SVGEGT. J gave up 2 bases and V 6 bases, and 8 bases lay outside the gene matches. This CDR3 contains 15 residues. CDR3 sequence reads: CASSVSSGIPYEQYF. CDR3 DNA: TGTGCCAGCAGCGTTTCTAGCGGGATCCCCTACGAGCAGTACTTC.

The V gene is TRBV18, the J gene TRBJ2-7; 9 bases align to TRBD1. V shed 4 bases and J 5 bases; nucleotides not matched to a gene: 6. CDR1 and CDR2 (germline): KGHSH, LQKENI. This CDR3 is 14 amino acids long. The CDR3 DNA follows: TGTGCCAGCTCACGGGACAGGGTGTTTGACGAGCAGTACTTC. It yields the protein CASSRDRVFDEQYF. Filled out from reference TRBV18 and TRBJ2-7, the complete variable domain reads NAGVMQNPRHLVRRRGQEARLRCSPMKGHSHVYWYRQLPEEGLKFMVYLQKENIIDESGMPKERFSAEFPKEGPSILRIQQVVRGDSAAYFCASSRDRVFDEQYFGPGTRLTVT.

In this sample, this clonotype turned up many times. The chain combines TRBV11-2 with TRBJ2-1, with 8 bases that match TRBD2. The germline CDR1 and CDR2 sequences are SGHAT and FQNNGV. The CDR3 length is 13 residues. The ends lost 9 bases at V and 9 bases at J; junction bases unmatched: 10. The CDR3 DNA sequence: TGTGCCAGTGCACGGGAGGGCCCAACTGAGCAGTTCTTC. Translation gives CASAREGPTEQFF.

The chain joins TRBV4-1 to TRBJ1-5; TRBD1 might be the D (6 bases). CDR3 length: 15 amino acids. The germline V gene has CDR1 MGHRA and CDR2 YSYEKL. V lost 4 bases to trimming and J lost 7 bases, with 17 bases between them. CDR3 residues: CASSPVGGARQPQHF. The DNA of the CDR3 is TGCGCCAGCAGCCCAGTGGGGGGCGCGCGACAGCCCCAGCATTTT.

CDR3 residues: CASSVENRGYGELFF. The CDR3 region has the DNA TGTGCCAGCAGCGTAGAGAACAGAGGTTACGGGGAGCTGTTTTTT. The chain carries TRBV9 and TRBJ2-2; D gene unclear. Germline loops: CDR1 SGDLS, CDR2 YYNGEE. V gave up 0 bases and J gave up 7 bases, with 13 bases separating them. This CDR3 spans 15 amino acids.

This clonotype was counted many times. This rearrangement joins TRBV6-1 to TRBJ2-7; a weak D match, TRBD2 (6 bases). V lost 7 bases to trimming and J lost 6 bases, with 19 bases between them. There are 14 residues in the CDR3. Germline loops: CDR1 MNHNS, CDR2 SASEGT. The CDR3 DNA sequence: TGTGCCAGCACCCTTTATGGGGGGATCGGCGAGCAGTACTTC. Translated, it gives CASTLYGGIGEQYF.

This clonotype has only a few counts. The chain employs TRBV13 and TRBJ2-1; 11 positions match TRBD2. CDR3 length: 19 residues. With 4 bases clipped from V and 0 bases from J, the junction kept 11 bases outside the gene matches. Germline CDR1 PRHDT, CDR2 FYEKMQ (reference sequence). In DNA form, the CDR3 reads TGTGCCAGCAGCTCGACAGGAACTAGCGGGAGTTTCTCCTACAATGAGCAGTTCTTC. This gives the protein CASSSTGTSGSFSYNEQFF.

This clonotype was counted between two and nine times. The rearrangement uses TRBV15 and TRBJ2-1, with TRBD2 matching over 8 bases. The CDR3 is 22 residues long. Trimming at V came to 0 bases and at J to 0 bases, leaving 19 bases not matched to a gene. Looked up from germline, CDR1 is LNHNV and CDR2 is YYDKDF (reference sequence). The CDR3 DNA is TGTGCCACCAGCAGAGATTTAGGTGGAAATAGCGGGACCTGGACCTCCTACAATGAGCAGTTCTTC. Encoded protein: CATSRDLGGNSGTWTSYNEQFF.

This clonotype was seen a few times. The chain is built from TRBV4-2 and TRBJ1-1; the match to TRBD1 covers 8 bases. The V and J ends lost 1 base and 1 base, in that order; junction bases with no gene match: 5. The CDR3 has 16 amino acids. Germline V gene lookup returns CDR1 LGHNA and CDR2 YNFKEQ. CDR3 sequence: CASSQGQGTPNTEAFF. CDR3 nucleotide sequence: TGTGCCAGCAGCCAAGGACAGGGGACGCCGAACACTGAAGCTTTCTTT.

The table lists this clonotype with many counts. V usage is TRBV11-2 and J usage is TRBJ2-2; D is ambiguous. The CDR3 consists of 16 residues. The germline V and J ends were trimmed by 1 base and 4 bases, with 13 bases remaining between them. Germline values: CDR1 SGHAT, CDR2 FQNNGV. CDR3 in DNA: TGTGCCAGCAGCTTAGGGCAGCTCCTGGGCACCGGGGAGCTGTTTTTT. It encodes CASSLGQLLGTGELFF.

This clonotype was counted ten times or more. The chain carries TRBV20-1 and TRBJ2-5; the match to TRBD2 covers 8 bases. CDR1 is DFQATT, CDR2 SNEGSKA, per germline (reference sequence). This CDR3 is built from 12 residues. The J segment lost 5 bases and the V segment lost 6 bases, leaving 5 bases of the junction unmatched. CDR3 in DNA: TGCAGTGCCGCGGGGGGCTCGGAGACCCAGTACTTC. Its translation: CSAAGGSETQYF.

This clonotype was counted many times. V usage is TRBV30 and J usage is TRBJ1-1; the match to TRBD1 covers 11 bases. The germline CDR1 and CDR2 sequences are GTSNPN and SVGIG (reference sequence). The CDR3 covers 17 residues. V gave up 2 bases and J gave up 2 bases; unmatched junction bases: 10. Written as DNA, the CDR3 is TGTGCCTGGAGTCCGGACAGGGGGCGAGGGGGCAACACTGAAGCTTTCTTT. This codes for CAWSPDRGRGGNTEAFF.

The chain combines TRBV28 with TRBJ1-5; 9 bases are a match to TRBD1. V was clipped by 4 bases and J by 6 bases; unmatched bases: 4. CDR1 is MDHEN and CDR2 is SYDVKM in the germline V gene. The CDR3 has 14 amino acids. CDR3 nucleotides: TGTGCCAGCAGTTCACAGGGGGCTTTTCAGCCCCAGCATTTT. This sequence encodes CASSSQGAFQPQHF.

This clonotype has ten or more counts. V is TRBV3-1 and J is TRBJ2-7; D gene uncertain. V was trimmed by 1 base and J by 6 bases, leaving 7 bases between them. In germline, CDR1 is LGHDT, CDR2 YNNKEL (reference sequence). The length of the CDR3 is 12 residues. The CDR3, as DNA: TGTGCCAGCAGCCAAGTAAGGTCCGAGCAGTACTTC. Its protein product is CASSQVRSEQYF.

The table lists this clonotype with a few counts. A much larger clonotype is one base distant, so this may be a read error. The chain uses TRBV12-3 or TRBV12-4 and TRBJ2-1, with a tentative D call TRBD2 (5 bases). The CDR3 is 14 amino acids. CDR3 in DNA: TGTGCCAGCAGCCCCGTGGGAGCTTCGAATGAGCAGCTCTTC. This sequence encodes CASSPVGASNEQLF.